The 21 T cell receptor beta chains below come from one sample, sequenced in a study of metastatic and nonmetastatic thyroid tumors. Using MiXCR, TCRdb reanalyzed the PCR reads. The profile covers about 25,000 clones, with about an eighth appearing a single time and roughly 18% taken by the ten largest. Prior to thyroid surgery, none of the patients had received any treatment. Input material: blood. These receptors came from a female donor with papillary thyroid cancer or a benign thyroid nodule (not recorded which). Some clones in this sample may be carry-over from other donors' samples.

This clone has ten or more counts. CDR3 sequence: CSARARGSSYNEQFF. The CDR3 region has the DNA TGCAGTGCCAGGGCCCGCGGGAGCTCCTACAATGAGCAGTTCTTC. The chain carries TRBV20-1 and TRBJ2-1, with 7 positions matching TRBD2. Germline V gene lookup returns CDR1 DFQATT and CDR2 SNEGSKA (reference sequence). The V segment lost 6 bases and the J segment 0 bases; nucleotides outside the gene matches: 8. This CDR3 spans 15 amino acids.

This clone was found many times. J is TRBJ2-5 and V is TRBV5-1, with TRBD2 as a possible D gene (6 bases). Germline CDR1 SGHRS, CDR2 YFSETQ. CDR3 length: 13 amino acids. Deletions cut 0 bases from V and 5 bases from J, with 8 bases between. The CDR3 DNA is TGCGCCAGCAGCTTGGCCGGGGGTGAGACCCAGTACTTC. Translation gives CASSLAGGETQYF. The full variable domain, completed using reference TRBV5-1 and TRBJ2-5, is KAGVTQTPRYLIKTRGQQVTLSCSPISGHRSVSWYQQTPGQGLQFLFEYFSETQRNKGNFPGRFSGRQFSNSRSEMNVSTLELGDSALYLCASSLAGGETQYFGPGTRLLVL.

This clone is deemed medium-sized. V and J are TRBV28 and TRBJ2-3, with 8 bases matching TRBD1. V dropped 6 bases and J dropped 4; count of bases not matched to a gene: 9. CDR1 MDHEN and CDR2 SYDVKM come from the germline V gene. There are 15 residues in the CDR3. The CDR3 sequence is CASSNGQGRADTQYF. Written as DNA, the CDR3 is TGTGCCAGCAGCAACGGACAGGGTCGGGCAGATACGCAGTATTTT.

The chain has TRBV11-1 and TRBJ2-1; 9 positions agree with TRBD2. Looked up from germline, CDR1 is SGHAT and CDR2 is FQDESV (reference sequence). The junction had 9 bases not matched to a gene; V was cut back by 4 bases and J by 5 bases. The CDR3 sequence is 16 residues long. In nucleotides, the CDR3 is TGTGCCAGCAGCTCCTCAGCGGGAGGTTCCGACAATGAGCAGTTCTTC. Translation gives CASSSSAGGSDNEQFF.

This clone was seen many times. J is TRBJ2-1 and V is TRBV30; TRBD2 agrees at 7 bases. There are 11 residues in the CDR3. The germline V gene has CDR1 GTSNPN and CDR2 SVGIG (reference sequence). V shed 1 base, J shed 13 bases, and the junction held 4 bases outside the gene matches. CDR3 protein: CAWSGWGGQFF. For the CDR3, the DNA is TGTGCCTGGAGTGGGTGGGGGGGTCAGTTCTTC.

In DNA form, the CDR3 reads TGTGCCAGCAGTGAAGCCGTCATTGGATCAACAGGGGGCTCTAACTATGGCTACACCTTC. Its protein product is CASSEAVIGSTGGSNYGYTF. The V and J genes are TRBV2 and TRBJ1-2; the match to TRBD1 covers 9 bases. Unmatched junction bases numbered 14, after V lost 0 bases and J lost 0 bases. The germline CDR1 and CDR2 sequences are SNHLY and FYNNEI. There are 20 residues in the CDR3.

V usage is TRBV5-1 and J usage is TRBJ2-2; no firm D call. Germline CDR1 is SGHRS and CDR2 is YFSETQ. Between the trimmed V and J ends, which lost 4 bases and 7 bases, there was a span of 11 bases. CDR3 length: 13 amino acids. The CDR3: CASSPRTDGELFF. The CDR3 nucleotides are TGCGCCAGCAGCCCCCGGACCGACGGGGAGCTGTTTTTT.

This rearrangement joins TRBV12-3 or TRBV12-4 to TRBJ2-1; 11 positions match TRBD2. Trimming took 7 bases from V and 5 from J; bases not matched to a gene: 4. The CDR3 is made up of 14 amino acids. CDR3 sequence reads: CASTATSGDNEQFF. The CDR3 DNA reads TGTGCCAGCACCGCGACTAGCGGGGACAATGAGCAGTTCTTC.

This clone appeared many times. This chain joins TRBV20-1 and TRBJ2-5; 8 bases map to TRBD1. Germline V CDR1 and CDR2: DFQATT, SNEGSKA (reference sequence). The CDR3 is 13 residues long. The V segment lost 6 bases and the J segment 5 bases; nucleotides outside the gene matches: 8. The CDR3 protein is CSANGQGGETQYF. CDR3 bases: TGCAGTGCAAACGGACAGGGCGGGGAGACCCAGTACTTC.

This clone was seen at least ten times. The rearrangement joins TRBV12-3 or TRBV12-4 to TRBJ1-1; D call uncertain. Deletions cut 1 base from V and 2 bases from J, with 8 bases between. This CDR3 region has 14 residues. CDR3 amino acids: CASSLGAVNTEAFF. The DNA for the CDR3 is TGTGCCAGCAGTTTAGGGGCGGTAAACACTGAAGCTTTCTTT.

The sample holds many counts of this clone. A much larger clone sits a single nucleotide away, making a read error possible. The same CDR3 is also encoded by other DNA sequences in this sample. V is TRBV6-1 and J is TRBJ1-6; TRBD1 matches 7 bases. After removal of 5 bases from V and 11 bases from J, the junction contained 6 bases not matched to a gene. The germline CDR1 and CDR2 sequences are MNHNS and SASEGT. This CDR3 has 13 residues. The CDR3 protein is CASSRTDRAPLHF. For the CDR3, the DNA is TGTGCCAGCAGTCGAACCGACAGGGCACCCCTCCACTTT.

By share of the sample, this clone is medium-sized (0.01 to 0.1%). The V call is TRBV6-2 or TRBV6-3, the J call TRBJ1-2, with TRBD1 identical over 9 bases. This CDR3 is 16 amino acids long. Germline V gene data show CDR1 as MNHEY and CDR2 as SVGEGT. Trimming removed 4 bases from V and 2 bases from J; junction bases left unmatched: 8. The CDR3 coding sequence is TGTGCCAGCAGTTCGCCACAGGGGGCGTCCAACTATGGCTACACCTTC. It specifies CASSSPQGASNYGYTF.

This clone was counted ten times or more. The chain links TRBV11-2 to TRBJ2-1; D remains unclear. The length of the CDR3 is 14 residues. Germline V CDR1 and CDR2: SGHAT, FQNNGV. With 6 bases removed from V and 0 bases from J, the gap between germline ends came to 9 bases. The CDR3 DNA follows: TGTGCCAGCAGAAGTGGTAGCTCCTACAATGAGCAGTTCTTC. This encodes CASRSGSSYNEQFF.

The chain joins TRBV11-2 to TRBJ2-7; D not resolved. The CDR3 has 14 residues. Germline CDR1 and CDR2: SGHAT and FQNNGV. Trimming took 1 base from V and 3 from J, leaving 10 bases between them. The CDR3 region has the DNA TGTGCCAGCAGCTTAGGTGTGGGTTACTACGAGCAGTACTTC. Its protein product is CASSLGVGYYEQYF.

This clone was seen at least ten times. This sequence joins TRBV18 and TRBJ2-1; the D gene could be TRBD1 or TRBD2 (5 bases each). Trimming stripped 3 bases from V and 8 bases from J, with 8 bases between. The CDR3 has 12 amino acids. Germline CDR1 reads KGHSH; CDR2 reads LQKENI. CDR3 amino acids: CASSPGTYEQFF. In nucleotides, the CDR3 is TGTGCCAGCTCACCGGGGACGTATGAGCAGTTCTTC.

This clone was observed many times. The chain carries TRBV14 and TRBJ2-5; D remains ambiguous. The V end was cut by 0 bases, the J end by 5 bases, with 7 bases between. Germline CDR1 and CDR2: SGHDN and FVKESK. The CDR3 is made up of 13 amino acids. The CDR3, as DNA: TGTGCCAGCAGCCAAGATTTGTACGAGACCCAGTACTTC. This sequence encodes CASSQDLYETQYF. Filled out from reference TRBV14 and TRBJ2-5, the complete variable domain reads EAGVTQFPSHSVIEKGQTVTLRCDPISGHDNLYWYRRVMGKEIKFLLHFVKESKQDESGMPNNRFLAERTGGTYSTLKVQPAELEDSGVYFCASSQDLYETQYFGPGTRLLVL.

This clone was detected ten times or more. The genes are TRBV4-1 and TRBJ2-7, with TRBD1 matching 8 bases. V trimming: 0 bases; J trimming: 7 bases; junction bases outside the gene matches: 11. There are 16 residues in the CDR3. CDR1 is MGHRA, CDR2 YSYEKL, per germline. CDR3 region: CASSQEWTGISGEQYF. The CDR3 region has the DNA TGCGCCAGCAGCCAAGAATGGACAGGGATTTCCGGAGAGCAGTACTTC.

V usage is TRBV29-1 and J usage is TRBJ1-1, with D possibly being TRBD1 (5 bases). Trimming pared 7 bases from V and 10 bases from J, leaving 22 bases between. The CDR3 runs 13 residues. The germline gives CDR1 SQVTM, CDR2 ANQGSEA. CDR3 region: CSEKREGYTLAFF. CDR3 sequence (DNA): TGCAGCGAAAAGAGGGAGGGGTACACTTTAGCTTTCTTT.

This clone was found many times. The rearrangement uses TRBV7-6 and TRBJ1-3, with D hard to call. Germline values: CDR1 SGHVS, CDR2 FNYEAQ. The V end was cut by 3 bases, the J end by 0 bases, with 0 bases between. The CDR3 runs to 12 residues. The CDR3 DNA reads TGTGCCAGCAGCTTCTCTGGAAACACCATATATTTT. Its protein product is CASSFSGNTIYF.

This clone has a count of ten or more. This chain links TRBV10-3 with TRBJ2-2; TRBD1 matches 7 bases. CDR1 is ENHRY and CDR2 is SYGVKD in the germline V gene. The CDR3 has 17 residues. The J segment lost 1 base and the V segment lost 10 bases, leaving 15 bases of the junction unmatched. The CDR3: CATRRKDRAENTGELFF. The CDR3 region has the DNA TGTGCCACCCGGCGTAAAGACAGGGCGGAGAACACCGGGGAGCTGTTTTTT.

The chain employs TRBV11-2 and TRBJ1-1; D gene unclear. This CDR3 comprises 12 residues. Germline-derived CDR1 and CDR2 are SGHAT and FQNNGV. Trimming left V 6 bases short and J 1 base short, with 6 bases between. CDR3 nucleotide sequence: TGTGCCAGCAGGCCCGGGAACACTGAAGCTTTCTTT. Its protein product is CASRPGNTEAFF.